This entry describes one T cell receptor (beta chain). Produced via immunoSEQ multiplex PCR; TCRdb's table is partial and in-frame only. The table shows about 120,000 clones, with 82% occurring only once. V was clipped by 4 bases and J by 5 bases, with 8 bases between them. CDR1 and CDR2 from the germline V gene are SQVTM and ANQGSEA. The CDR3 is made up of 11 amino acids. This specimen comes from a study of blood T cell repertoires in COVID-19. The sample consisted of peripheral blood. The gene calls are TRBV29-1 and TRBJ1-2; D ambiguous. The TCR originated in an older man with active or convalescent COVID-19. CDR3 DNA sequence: TGCAGCGTTGTAACAGAATATGGCTACACCTTC. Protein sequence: CSVVTEYGYTF.